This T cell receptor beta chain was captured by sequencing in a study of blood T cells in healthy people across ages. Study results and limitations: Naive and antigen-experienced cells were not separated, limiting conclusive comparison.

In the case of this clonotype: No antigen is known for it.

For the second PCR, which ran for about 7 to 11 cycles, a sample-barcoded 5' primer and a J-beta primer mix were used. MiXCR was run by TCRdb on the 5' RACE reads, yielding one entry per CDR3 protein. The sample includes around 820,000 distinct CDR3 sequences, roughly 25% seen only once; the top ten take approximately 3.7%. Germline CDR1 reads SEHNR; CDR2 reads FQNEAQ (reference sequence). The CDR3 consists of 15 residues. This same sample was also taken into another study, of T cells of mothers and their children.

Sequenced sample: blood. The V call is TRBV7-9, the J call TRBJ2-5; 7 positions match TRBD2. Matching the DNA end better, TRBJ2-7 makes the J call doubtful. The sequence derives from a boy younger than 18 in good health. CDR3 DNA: TGTGCCAGCAGCTCCGGGACTAACCCGGGCCACGAGCAGTACTTC. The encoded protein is CASSSGTNPGHEQYF.